Below, 25 T cell receptor beta chains from the same sample are listed, as sequenced in a study of shared clonotypes between healthy human individuals. Naive CD8 cells lacked CD45RO, underwent positive selection for CCR7 and left out terminally differentiated effector memory CD45RA+ cells. The method was immunoSEQ multiplex PCR; TCRdb's version includes in-frame clones alone and lacks a portion of them. Counted here are millions of clones, approximately 94% occurring once; the ten biggest clones make up around 1.7%. The material sequenced was naive CD8+ T cells from PBMCs. The receptors here all came from a man between 18 and 35 years old in good health. Some clones in this sample may be carry-over from other donors' samples.

V and J are TRBV7-9 and TRBJ2-5, with TRBD2 identical over 9 bases. The germline V gene encodes CDR1 SEHNR and CDR2 FQNEAQ (reference sequence). The CDR3 extends over 16 amino acids. V lost 2 bases to trimming and J lost 7 bases; unmatched junction nucleotides: 11. CDR3: CASSLKTSGEVTTQYF. The CDR3 nucleotides read TGTGCCAGCAGCTTAAAGACTAGCGGAGAGGTCACGACCCAGTACTTC.

This clone appeared a single time. At one end the junction does not follow the germline gene, possibly because of a read error. The J gene is TRBJ1-1, the V gene TRBV7-2; a possible D gene is TRBD1 (5 bases). The CDR3 loop spans 12 amino acids. Per germline, CDR1 SGHTA and CDR2 FQGNSA. In nucleotides, the CDR3 is TGTGCCAGCAGCTTAGCGGGGGAGGGCCCGATGTTT. Translated, it gives CASSLAGEGPMF.

V and J are TRBV6-5 and TRBJ1-5; possibly TRBD1 for D (6 bases). CDR3 length: 15 amino acids. Germline V CDR1 and CDR2: MNHEY, SVGAGI. V was pared by 6 bases and J by 0 bases, with 12 bases between. CDR3 loop: CASSQTDSSNQPQHF. The DNA for the CDR3 is TGTGCCAGCAGCCAGACGGACAGTAGCAATCAGCCCCAGCATTTT.

A few counts support this clone. J is TRBJ1-4 and V is TRBV10-3; D gene uncertain. Per germline, CDR1 ENHRY and CDR2 SYGVKD. V was pared by 0 bases and J by 7 bases, with 6 bases between. This CDR3 is built from 13 residues. The CDR3 DNA is TGTGCCATCAGTGAGTCGCGGGTTGAAAAACTGTTTTTT. Translating it yields CAISESRVEKLFF.

The chain couples TRBV6-6 to TRBJ2-5; 7 bases match TRBD1. The germline V gene encodes CDR1 MNHNY and CDR2 SVGAGI (reference sequence). Losses at the gene ends were 2 bases for V and 3 bases for J; bases not matched to a gene: 9. This CDR3 comprises 16 residues. The CDR3 DNA reads as TGTGCCAGCAGTTACAGCACCTGGGGGACAGAAGAGACCCAGTACTTC. It yields the protein CASSYSTWGTEETQYF.

This clone came up once. The chain employs TRBV29-1 and TRBJ1-2; 7 bases are a match to TRBD1. This CDR3 has 15 amino acids. The trim removed 4 bases at V and 1 base at J, leaving 9 bases unmatched. CDR1 and CDR2 (germline): SQVTM, ANQGSEA. DNA for the CDR3: TGCAGCGTTGCCCCACCGACAGGGCTTAACTATGGCTACACCTTC. This codes for CSVAPPTGLNYGYTF. The whole variable domain, filled in from reference TRBV29-1 and TRBJ1-2, reads SAVISQKPSRDICQRGTSLTIQCQVDSQVTMMFWYRQQPGQSLTLIATANQGSEATYESGFVIDKFPISRPNLTFSTLTVSNMSPEDSSIYLCSVAPPTGLNYGYTFGSGTRLTVV.

Concerning this clone: Other DNA sequences of this sample code for an identical CDR3. The genes are TRBV7-9 and TRBJ2-3; the D call may be TRBD1 or TRBD2 (6 bases each). The CDR3 sequence is 14 residues long. The germline V gene encodes CDR1 SEHNR and CDR2 FQNEAQ (reference sequence). Trimming shortened V by 5 bases and J by 3 bases, and 12 bases separated the two germline ends. This CDR3 is CASSLQGGTDTQYF. The CDR3 coding sequence is TGTGCCAGCAGCCTACAGGGAGGTACAGATACGCAGTATTTT.

The chain recombines TRBV5-1 with TRBJ2-7; 7 bases are shared with TRBD1. The CDR3 runs to 15 residues. Germline assignment: CDR1 SGHRS and CDR2 YFSETQ. V dropped 0 bases and J dropped 3; count of bases not matched to a gene: 6. CDR3 region: CASSLVWDRDYEQYF. CDR3 nucleotides: TGCGCCAGCAGCTTGGTTTGGGACAGAGACTACGAGCAGTACTTC.

J is TRBJ2-3 and V is TRBV5-8, with D tentatively TRBD2 (5 bases). Germline-derived CDR1 and CDR2 are SGHTS and YDEGEE. V lost 1 base and J lost 6, with 18 bases in between. The CDR3 loop spans 16 amino acids. Written as DNA, the CDR3 is TGTGCCAGCAGCTTGATGTTTAGCGCTATTTTTGATACGCAGTATTTT. Its protein is CASSLMFSAIFDTQYF.

The chain uses TRBV4-1 and TRBJ2-1; 14 bases are shared with TRBD2. Trimming removed 3 bases from V and 9 bases from J; junction bases left unmatched: 7. This CDR3 has 16 residues. Germline V lookup: CDR1 MGHRA, CDR2 YSYEKL. CDR3 residues: CASSQLGLAGVGEQFF. The DNA for the CDR3 is TGCGCCAGCAGCCAGCTGGGACTAGCGGGAGTTGGTGAGCAGTTCTTC.

The J gene is TRBJ2-4, the V gene TRBV5-1; TRBD2 might be the D (6 bases). Germline-derived CDR1 and CDR2 are SGHRS and YFSETQ. The CDR3 runs to 19 residues. V was pared by 2 bases and J by 1 base, with 22 bases between. The CDR3 loop reads CASSFLTDNPGGAKNIQYF. The CDR3 coding sequence is TGCGCCAGCAGCTTCCTGACGGACAACCCTGGAGGGGCCAAAAACATTCAGTACTTC.

The J gene is TRBJ2-7, the V gene TRBV27; 8 nucleotides line up with TRBD2. Germline V gene data show CDR1 as MNHEY and CDR2 as SMNVEV (reference sequence). The CDR3 is 16 residues long. V lost 0 bases, J lost 4 bases, and 8 bases stayed unmatched. Here the CDR3 DNA reads TGTGCCAGCAGTTTATCAGCTGGTGAGCGGGGGTACGAGCAGTACTTC. Its protein product is CASSLSAGERGYEQYF.

The J gene is TRBJ2-7, the V gene TRBV21-1; whether TRBD2, the table's D call, matches the DNA was not checked. TRBV21-1 is noted as a pseudogene. CDR3 length equals 16 residues. The CDR3: CASSKVFGGAVYEQYF. The CDR3 bases are TGTGCCAGCAGCAAAGTCTTCGGCGGGGCTGTCTACGAGCAGTACTTC.

The V gene is TRBV4-3, the J gene TRBJ1-3; D unresolved. Looked up from germline, CDR1 is LGHNA and CDR2 is YSLEER. The V end lost 0 bases, the J end lost 0 bases, and 12 bases lay between the germline ends. The CDR3 consists of 17 residues. CDR3 in DNA: TGCGCCAGCAGCCAAGATCTCACCATATCCTCTGGAAACACCATATATTTT. Its protein is CASSQDLTISSGNTIYF.

V gene TRBV7-9 combines with J gene TRBJ1-2, with 8 bases matching TRBD1. J gave up 2 bases and V 1 base, and 3 bases lay outside the gene matches. This CDR3 is 15 amino acids long. Germline CDR1 and CDR2: SEHNR and FQNEAQ (reference sequence). CDR3 DNA sequence: TGTGCCAGCAGCTTAGGGGGGACAGGAAACTATGGCTACACCTTC. Its translation: CASSLGGTGNYGYTF.

This chain uses TRBV7-9 with TRBJ1-1, with no clear D. The CDR3 covers 16 residues. Between the trimmed V and J ends, which lost 5 bases and 2 bases, there was a span of 18 bases. The germline gives CDR1 SEHNR, CDR2 FQNEAQ (reference sequence). The CDR3 here is CASSLSIPTPNTEAFF. The CDR3 nucleotides are TGTGCCAGCAGCCTGTCAATCCCCACACCTAACACTGAAGCTTTCTTT.

The rearrangement joins TRBV7-8 to TRBJ2-1, with 14 bases matching TRBD2. Germline V CDR1 and CDR2: SGHVS, FQNEAQ. Losses at the gene ends were 4 bases for V and 5 bases for J; bases not matched to a gene: 10. The CDR3 has 18 amino acids. The DNA for the CDR3 is TGTGCCAGCAGCTATTCTCCGGGACTAGCGGGAGACCACAATGAGCAGTTCTTC. Translating it yields CASSYSPGLAGDHNEQFF.

The chain joins TRBV19 to TRBJ1-1; TRBD1 aligns across 8 bases. The CDR3 extends over 14 amino acids. The junction had 4 bases not matched to a gene; V was cut back by 6 bases and J by 1 base. Germline V gives CDR1 LNHDA, CDR2 SQIVND (reference sequence). The CDR3 sequence: CASSYRGANTEAFF. The DNA of the CDR3 is TGTGCCAGTAGCTACAGGGGGGCGAACACTGAAGCTTTCTTT. The full variable domain, in which reference TRBV19 and TRBJ1-1 provide the parts outside the CDR3, is DGGITQSPKYLFRKEGQNVTLSCEQNLNHDAMYWYRQDPGQGLRLIYYSQIVNDFQKGDIAEGYSVSREKKESFPLTVTSAQKNPTAFYLCASSYRGANTEAFFGQGTRLTVV.

The chain couples TRBV6-5 to TRBJ2-7, with unresolved D. This CDR3 spans 13 amino acids. The germline V and J ends were trimmed by 2 bases and 4 bases, with 9 bases remaining between them. Germline V gene data show CDR1 as MNHEY and CDR2 as SVGAGI. CDR3 protein: CASSYAYSYEQYF. DNA for the CDR3: TGTGCCAGCAGTTACGCCTACAGTTACGAGCAGTACTTC.

This chain connects TRBV19 to TRBJ2-7, with D perhaps matching TRBD2 (6 bases). Trimming cost V 2 bases and J 7 bases, with 18 bases left between them. There are 15 residues in the CDR3. Germline V gene sequence: CDR1 LNHDA, CDR2 SQIVND (reference sequence). The CDR3 spells CASSIKFPAGREQYF. CDR3 sequence (DNA): TGTGCCAGTAGTATAAAGTTTCCGGCAGGGAGGGAGCAGTACTTC.

V is TRBV7-8 and J is TRBJ1-4; TRBD1 might be the D (5 bases). The CDR3 sequence is 14 residues long. CDR1 and CDR2 from the germline V gene are SGHVS and FQNEAQ. Trimming shortened V by 10 bases and J by 1 base, and 13 bases separated the two germline ends. The CDR3 DNA follows: TGTGCCACCCAATTGCAGGGAACTAATGAAAAACTGTTTTTT. This encodes CATQLQGTNEKLFF. Filled out from reference TRBV7-8 and TRBJ1-4, the complete variable domain reads GAGVSQSPRYKVAKRGQDVALRCDPISGHVSLFWYQQALGQGPEFLTYFQNEAQLDKSGLPSDRFFAERPEGSVSTLKIQRTQQEDSAVYLCATQLQGTNEKLFFGSGTQLSVL.

The V call is TRBV11-1, the J call TRBJ2-3; a possible D gene is TRBD2 (5 bases). The CDR3 is 16 residues long. Germline V lookup: CDR1 SGHAT, CDR2 FQDESV (reference sequence). Deletions cut 2 bases from V and 0 bases from J, with 12 bases between. In DNA form, the CDR3 reads TGTGCCAGCAGCTTACGCAGCGGAACTAGCACAGATACGCAGTATTTT. Its protein is CASSLRSGTSTDTQYF.

Regarding this clone: The sample has other DNA sequences that encode this CDR3 too. The CDR3 loop reads CASSLGGDTQYF. CDR3 bases: TGCGCCAGCAGTCTCGGGGGAGATACGCAGTATTTT. This chain uses TRBV5-1 with TRBJ2-3; D may be TRBD2 (6 bases). The CDR3 spans 12 residues. The germline V gene has CDR1 SGHRS and CDR2 YFSETQ. The V gene lost 5 bases and the J gene lost 5 bases, with 9 bases spanning the gap.

J is TRBJ2-7 and V is TRBV7-9; 8 positions match TRBD1. Trimming took 5 bases from V and 5 from J; bases not matched to a gene: 8. The length of the CDR3 is 14 residues. Germline values: CDR1 SEHNR, CDR2 FQNEAQ (reference sequence). The CDR3 DNA sequence: TGTGCCAGCAGCCATACGGACAGGGCGAACGAGCAGTACTTC. This gives the protein CASSHTDRANEQYF. Variable domain in full (rest from reference TRBV7-9 and TRBJ2-7): DTGVSQNPRHKITKRGQNVTFRCDPISEHNRLYWYRQTLGQGPEFLTYFQNEAQLEKSRLLSDRFSAERPKGSFSTLEIQRTEQGDSAMYLCASSHTDRANEQYFGPGTRLTVT.

The chain uses TRBV11-2 and TRBJ2-2; no firm D call. The CDR3 runs 17 residues. CDR1 SGHAT and CDR2 FQNNGV come from the germline V gene. Trimming removed 0 bases from V and 3 bases from J, with 14 bases in between. The CDR3 DNA reads as TGTGCCAGCAGCTTAGATCAGCCCAAAACCTACACCGGGGAGCTGTTTTTT. It is translated as CASSLDQPKTYTGELFF.